Listed below are T cell receptor beta chains from one sample, sequenced in a study of cytomegalovirus exposure and HLA in healthy donors. Sequenced by immunoSEQ multiplex PCR; TCRdb stores in-frame clones only, minus some. The data contain 150,000 to 200,000 clones, roughly 80% of them singletons. Sample: PBMCs. All receptors come from a man aged 35 to 55 in good health and CMV-seropositive. Each CDR3 is given with its conserved first and last residue. The D gene is left open where the match is weak. Clone size is shown for a subset of rows, as once, few, many or a class of expanded clone.

size | J | D | V | length | DNA | CDR3
. | TRBJ2-3 | . | TRBV5-1 | 15 | TGCGCCAGCAGCTTGGCTAGCATCTTCACAGATACGCAGTATTTT | CASSLASIFTDTQYF
. | TRBJ1-2 | . | TRBV6-5 | 13 | TGTGCCAGCAAGTGGGGCGGTAACTATGGCTACACCTTC | CASKWGGNYGYTF
. | TRBJ2-3 | TRBD2 | TRBV7-9 | 16 | TGTGCCAGCAGCCCGCGGACTAGCGGGGGGTTCTTTACGCAGTATTTT | CASSPRTSGGFFTQYF
few | TRBJ1-2 | . | TRBV7-6 | 13 | TGTGCCAGCAGCTTGGCAGGGGATGGTGGCTACACCTTC | CASSLAGDGGYTF
. | TRBJ1-1 | TRBD1 | TRBV6-5 | 14 | TGTGCCAGCAGTTGGTCTGACAGGGCGACTGAAGCTTTCTTT | CASSWSDRATEAFF
. | TRBJ2-6 | . | TRBV6-5 | 14 | TGTGCCTCACACCGGGGGTCGGGGGCCAACGTCCTGACTTTC | CASHRGSGANVLTF
. | TRBJ2-1 | TRBD2 | TRBV11-2 | 15 | TGTGCCAGCAGCTTGGTAGCGGGGGGGATCAATGAGCAGTTCTTC | CASSLVAGGINEQFF
. | TRBJ2-7 | . | TRBV27 | 13 | TGTGCCAGCAGACCTGCAGGGTCCGTCGAGCAGTACTTC | CASRPAGSVEQYF
. | TRBJ1-1 | . | TRBV2 | 13 | TGTGCCAGCAGTGACAGGGTGAACACTGAAGCTTTCTTT | CASSDRVNTEAFF
. | TRBJ1-5 | . | TRBV6-5 | 14 | TGTGCCAGCAGTTACTCCTGGGCCCAGCAGGCCCAGCATTTT | CASSYSWAQQAQHF
once | TRBJ2-7 | . | TRBV2 | 14 | TGTGCCAGCAGTGAGGCAGGGGCCTACTACGAGCAGTACTTC | CASSEAGAYYEQYF
. | TRBJ2-7 | TRBD1 | TRBV6-6 | 16 | TGTGCCAGCAGTTTACTTATCGGGACAGCATCCTACGAGCAGTACTTC | CASSLLIGTASYEQYF
. | TRBJ2-1 | TRBD2 | TRBV9 | 18 | TGTGCCAGCACCCCTCTCCCGAGCGGGGGGGGCTACTACAATGAGCAGTTCTTC | CASTPLPSGGGYYNEQFF
. | TRBJ2-5 | . | TRBV2 | 16 | TGTGCCAGCACCCGAGAATTTACAGGTTATAGAGAGACCCAGTACTTC | CASTREFTGYRETQYF
few | TRBJ1-5 | . | TRBV19 | 13 | TGTGCCAGTAGTATCCAAGGGGATCAGCCCCAGCATTTT | CASSIQGDQPQHF
. | TRBJ1-1 | . | TRBV28 | 14 | TGTGCCAGCAGTCCACCAGGGGCGGATACTGAAGCTTTCTTT | CASSPPGADTEAFF
. | TRBJ2-7 | . | TRBV29-1 | 13 | TGCAGCGTTGGGGCGGGACGGGTCTACGAGCAATACTTC | CSVGAGRVYEQYF
. | TRBJ1-2 | . | TRBV4-1 | 14 | TGCGCCAGCAGCCAAGATCGAGGGCAGTATGGCTACACCTTC | CASSQDRGQYGYTF
. | TRBJ1-5 | . | TRBV6-5 | 14 | TGTGCCAGCAGCTCCAGATATAGCAATCAGCCCCAGCATTTT | CASSSRYSNQPQHF
. | TRBJ1-3 | . | TRBV4-1 | 15 | TGCGCCAGCAGCCAAGCGAGGTACTCTGGAAACACCATATATTTT | CASSQARYSGNTIYF
. | TRBJ1-2 | . | TRBV5-6 | 13 | TGTGCCAGCAGCTTGTCAGGGGACTATGGCTACACCTTC | CASSLSGDYGYTF
. | TRBJ2-5 | TRBD1 | TRBV6-1 | 15 | TGTGCCAGCAGTGAGGGACAGGCGACCCAAGAGACCCAGTACTTC | CASSEGQATQETQYF
. | TRBJ2-1 | . | TRBV25-1 | 15 | TGTGCCAGCAGTGCCAACCAAGGGGGCTACAATGAGCAGTTCTTC | CASSANQGGYNEQFF
. | TRBJ1-1 | . | TRBV30 | 14 | TGTGCCTGGAGTGGGAGAGGGCAGGACACTGAAGCTTTCTTT | CAWSGRGQDTEAFF
once | TRBJ2-2 | TRBD2 | TRBV7-3 | 16 | TGTGCCAGCAGCCCCGCAGCGGGGGGCCCCTCCGGGGAGCTGTTTTTT | CASSPAAGGPSGELFF
. | TRBJ2-7 | TRBD2 | TRBV4-3 | 14 | TGCGCCAGCAGCCTAGGGACTAGCCCAACGGAGCAGTACTTC | CASSLGTSPTEQYF
. | TRBJ2-5 | . | TRBV19 | 14 | TGTGCCAGTAGGGGAGCGGCCTTGGGAGAGACCCAGTACTTC | CASRGAALGETQYF
. | TRBJ2-7 | TRBD2 | TRBV27 | 11 | TGTGCCAGCTACCGAGCGGGGGAGCAGTACTTC | CASYRAGEQYF
. | TRBJ1-2 | TRBD1 | TRBV19 | 13 | TGTGCCAGTAGTCCCGAGGGGGCGGGTGGCTACACCTTC | CASSPEGAGGYTF
. | TRBJ2-1 | . | TRBV2 | 13 | TGTGCCAGCAGCCCCGCGGGACGTGGCGAGCAGTTCTTC | CASSPAGRGEQFF
. | TRBJ2-2 | TRBD2 | TRBV5-4 | 13 | TGTGCCAGCACCTCGGGGGGCACCGGGGAGCTGTTTTTT | CASTSGGTGELFF
. | TRBJ1-6 | . | TRBV6-4 | 15 | TGTGCCAGCAGTGTTTCGCACAGGGAGAATTCACCCCTCCACTTT | CASSVSHRENSPLHF
. | TRBJ2-5 | . | TRBV7-6 | 10 | TGTGCCAGCAGCCCATGGACCCAGTACTTC | CASSPWTQYF
. | TRBJ1-2 | TRBD1 | TRBV27 | 14 | TGTGCCAGCAGTTTAGAACAGGGGGCGGGGGGCTACACCTTC | CASSLEQGAGGYTF
. | TRBJ1-5 | TRBD1 | TRBV28 | 14 | TGTGCCAGCAGTTTTGGGACAGTCAATCAGCCCCAGCATTTT | CASSFGTVNQPQHF
. | TRBJ2-3 | . | TRBV6-4 | 15 | TGTGCCAGCAGTGACTCCACCGGGGGGCTAGATACGCAGTATTTT | CASSDSTGGLDTQYF
few | TRBJ1-6 | . | TRBV6-1 | 14 | TGTGCCAGCAGTGAAATTGGGCAGGAGGGCCCCCTCCACTTT | CASSEIGQEGPLHF